The 24 T cell receptor beta chains below come from one sample, sequenced in a study of T cell responses to AZD1222 COVID-19 vaccine. Data came from immunoSEQ multiplex PCR; TCRdb stores just in-frame clones and leaves some out. The profile shows roughly 120,000 clones, about 80% of them singletons. Sequenced material: peripheral blood, taken on day 0 of AZD1222 vaccination. These receptors came from an adult in good health.

The chain recombines TRBV7-8 with TRBJ1-1; the match to TRBD1 covers 7 bases. Losses at the gene ends were 5 bases for V and 4 bases for J; bases not matched to a gene: 10. The CDR3 covers 15 residues. Germline CDR1 and CDR2: SGHVS and FQNEAQ. Here the CDR3 reads CASSTAVQGSTEAFF. The CDR3 DNA is TGTGCCAGCAGCACGGCCGTACAGGGGTCCACTGAAGCTTTCTTT.

The J gene is TRBJ2-1, the V gene TRBV5-1; D might be TRBD1 or TRBD2, each matching 5 bases. CDR1 is SGHRS and CDR2 is YFSETQ in the germline V gene. The V and J ends lost 4 bases and 3 bases respectively, with 14 bases between them. This CDR3 spans 15 amino acids. This chain's CDR3 is CASSSLRDGYNEQFF. The DNA of the CDR3 is TGCGCCAGCAGCAGCCTCCGGGACGGCTACAATGAGCAGTTCTTC.

In this sample, this clone turned up once. The rearrangement links TRBV6-5 to TRBJ2-7; either TRBD1 or TRBD2 may fit D (6 bases each). The germline gives CDR1 MNHEY, CDR2 SVGAGI. The CDR3 length is 13 residues. With 7 bases removed from V and 7 bases from J, the gap between germline ends came to 17 bases. CDR3 region: CASNIVRGPEQYF. Written as DNA, the CDR3 is TGTGCCAGCAATATAGTTCGGGGGCCTGAGCAGTACTTC.

The J gene is TRBJ1-6, the V gene TRBV10-3; D not certain. V lost 4 bases and J lost 0, with 16 bases in between. Per the germline V gene, CDR1 is ENHRY and CDR2 is SYGVKD. The CDR3 loop spans 18 amino acids. The chain's CDR3 is CAISANSRTGSYNSPLHF. The CDR3 DNA follows: TGTGCCATCAGTGCAAATAGTAGAACCGGCTCCTATAATTCACCCCTCCACTTT.

V gene TRBV6-5 combines with J gene TRBJ1-2; D might be TRBD1 (6 bases). This CDR3 region has 13 residues. V lost 6 bases and J 3 bases, leaving 11 bases between the germline ends. CDR1 is MNHEY, CDR2 SVGAGI, per germline. The CDR3 sequence: CASSAGADYGYTF. CDR3 bases: TGTGCCAGCAGCGCAGGGGCCGACTATGGCTACACCTTC.

The genes are TRBV5-1 and TRBJ2-1; TRBD1 matches 8 bases. This CDR3 contains 15 residues. The junction had 9 bases not matched to a gene; V was cut back by 4 bases and J by 6 bases. Germline V lookup: CDR1 SGHRS, CDR2 YFSETQ. CDR3 loop: CASSQWTGSSNEQFF. The CDR3, as DNA: TGCGCCAGCAGCCAATGGACAGGGAGTTCCAATGAGCAGTTCTTC.

The CDR3 bases are TGCGCCAGCAGCTTGGATTGGAACAGGGACTACAATGAGCAGTTCTTC. It codes for CASSLDWNRDYNEQFF. The chain has TRBV5-1 and TRBJ2-1, with D tentatively TRBD1 (6 bases). The CDR3 runs 16 residues. V lost 0 bases and J lost 3, with 13 bases in between. CDR1 is SGHRS, CDR2 YFSETQ, per germline. Using reference TRBV5-1 and TRBJ2-1 for the parts outside the CDR3, the full variable domain is KAGVTQTPRYLIKTRGQQVTLSCSPISGHRSVSWYQQTPGQGLQFLFEYFSETQRNKGNFPGRFSGRQFSNSRSEMNVSTLELGDSALYLCASSLDWNRDYNEQFFGPGTRLTVL.

About this clone: Additional DNA sequences in this sample encode the identical CDR3. V and J are TRBV10-3 and TRBJ1-1, with 7 bases lining up with TRBD1. V shed 2 bases and J 10 bases; nucleotides not matched to a gene: 13. Germline CDR1 ENHRY, CDR2 SYGVKD. The CDR3 runs to 15 residues. The CDR3 DNA reads as TGTGCCATCAGTGAGGTCGAAGGTCAGGGGGGGGGAGCTTTCTTT. Translation: CAISEVEGQGGGAFF.

J is TRBJ1-1 and V is TRBV28; no firm D call. V shed 6 bases and J shed 0 bases, with 8 bases lying between them. Germline V gene lookup returns CDR1 MDHEN and CDR2 SYDVKM. There are 13 residues in the CDR3. The CDR3 DNA reads as TGTGCCAGCAGACCACAAGTGAACACTGAAGCTTTCTTT. Its protein is CASRPQVNTEAFF.

V gene TRBV19 combines with J gene TRBJ1-1, with TRBD1 as a possible D gene (6 bases). The CDR3 is 16 amino acids. Germline assignment: CDR1 LNHDA and CDR2 SQIVND (reference sequence). Trimming removed 5 bases from V and 5 bases from J, with 21 bases in between. The CDR3: CASSLQGTSRSTEAFF. CDR3 DNA: TGTGCCAGTAGTCTTCAGGGGACTAGCCGCAGTACTGAAGCTTTCTTT.

This clone occurred a few times. Different DNA sequences within this sample yield the same CDR3. The chain links TRBV5-1 to TRBJ1-1; the D is unclear. The V end lost 2 bases, the J end lost 3 bases, and 8 bases lay between the germline ends. CDR1 is SGHRS, CDR2 YFSETQ, per germline. The length of the CDR3 is 13 residues. The CDR3 DNA sequence: TGCGCCAGCAGCTTACAGTTAGACACTGAAGCTTTCTTT. This sequence encodes CASSLQLDTEAFF.

The chain uses TRBV24-1 and TRBJ1-1; weak D call: TRBD1 (6 bases). CDR3 size: 18 residues. Looked up from germline, CDR1 is KGHDR and CDR2 is SFDVKD. V lost 2 bases, J lost 5 bases, and 23 bases lay in between. The DNA of the CDR3 is TGTGCCACCAGTGATTCGCAGAGGGGACCCCGGGGGACAACTGAAGCTTTCTTT. As protein: CATSDSQRGPRGTTEAFF.

The chain joins TRBV19 to TRBJ2-2; D remains unclear. V lost 7 bases and J lost 2, with 14 bases in between. This CDR3 is built from 15 residues. CDR1 and CDR2 from the germline V gene are LNHDA and SQIVND (reference sequence). The CDR3 protein is CASMGRHSNTGELFF. For the CDR3, the DNA is TGTGCCAGTATGGGCCGTCACAGCAACACCGGGGAGCTGTTTTTT.

The V call is TRBV3-1 (or the pseudogene TRBV3-2), the J call TRBJ1-5; 7 bases are a match to TRBD1. The germline gives CDR1 LGHDT, CDR2 YNNKEL (reference sequence). This CDR3 is 15 amino acids long. J lost 6 bases, V lost 0 bases, and 5 bases had no gene match. DNA for the CDR3: TGTGCCAGCAGCCAAGATGCGACAGGGAGTCAGCCCCAGCATTTT. Translated, it gives CASSQDATGSQPQHF.

V usage is TRBV4-3 and J usage is TRBJ2-1, with unresolved D. The germline gives CDR1 LGHNA, CDR2 YSLEER. The V gene lost 0 bases and the J gene lost 2 bases, with 8 bases spanning the gap. CDR3 size: 15 residues. CDR3 amino acids: CASSQDTATYNEQFF. The CDR3 DNA reads TGCGCCAGCAGCCAAGACACGGCTACCTACAATGAGCAGTTCTTC.

The chain recombines TRBV7-9 with TRBJ2-7; possibly TRBD1 or TRBD2 for D (5 bases each). From germline, CDR1 is SEHNR and CDR2 FQNEAQ (reference sequence). V was trimmed by 4 bases and J by 3 bases, leaving 16 bases between them. The CDR3 is 15 amino acids. CDR3: CASSSRDGNLYEQYF. As DNA, the CDR3 is TGTGCCAGCAGCTCCCGGGACGGGAATCTCTACGAGCAGTACTTC.

This chain uses TRBV28 with TRBJ2-1, with 9 bases matching TRBD2. The V gene end was trimmed by 5 bases and the J gene end by 7 bases; junction bases not matched to a gene: 12. The CDR3 is 16 residues long. Germline V gives CDR1 MDHEN, CDR2 SYDVKM. The CDR3 DNA reads TGTGCCAGCAGTACCGCCGGCGCGGGAGGGAGTAATGAGCAGTTCTTC. Translated: CASSTAGAGGSNEQFF.

This chain joins TRBV6-5 and TRBJ1-3; 8 bases align to TRBD1. The CDR3 length is 14 residues. V trimming: 7 bases; J trimming: 2 bases; junction bases outside the gene matches: 4. Germline V gene sequence: CDR1 MNHEY, CDR2 SVGAGI. Here the CDR3 reads CASTETGAGNTIYF. In nucleotides, the CDR3 is TGTGCCAGCACCGAGACAGGGGCTGGAAACACCATATATTTT.

The chain uses TRBV18 and TRBJ2-3; D unclear. Looked up from germline, CDR1 is KGHSH and CDR2 is LQKENI. The CDR3 is made up of 14 amino acids. Trimming removed 6 bases from V and 3 bases from J, with 13 bases in between. The chain's CDR3 is CASSLLDQTDTQYF. The CDR3 nucleotides are TGTGCCAGCTCCCTCCTCGACCAAACAGATACGCAGTATTTT.

The rearrangement links TRBV5-1 to TRBJ1-2; possible D gene TRBD1, 6 bases. CDR1 and CDR2 (germline): SGHRS, YFSETQ. V was shortened by 0 bases and J by 6 bases, with 15 bases between the two germline ends. CDR3 length: 15 amino acids. This CDR3 reads CASSLALTGNDGYTF. The CDR3 DNA is TGCGCCAGCAGCTTGGCCCTAACAGGGAACGATGGCTACACCTTC.

A remark on this clone: The identical CDR3 is also encoded by other nucleotide sequences in the sample. The chain carries TRBV12-3 or TRBV12-4 and TRBJ1-6; D unresolved. V gave up 3 bases and J gave up 7 bases, with 4 bases separating them. The CDR3 sequence is 12 residues long. The CDR3 nucleotides are TGTGCCAGCAGTTTTCCGAATTCACCCCTCCACTTT. It specifies CASSFPNSPLHF.

The chain couples TRBV28 to TRBJ2-1; TRBD2 matches 12 bases. Trimming removed 5 bases from V and 3 bases from J; junction bases left unmatched: 5. Germline CDR1 and CDR2: MDHEN and SYDVKM. There are 16 residues in the CDR3. The CDR3 DNA reads TGTGCCAGCAGTCCGTTGACTAGCGGGAGCTACAATGAGCAGTTCTTC. This encodes CASSPLTSGSYNEQFF.

The rearrangement joins TRBV19 to TRBJ2-3; 9 nucleotides align to TRBD1. V shed 1 base and J 7 bases; nucleotides not matched to a gene: 6. The CDR3 loop spans 15 amino acids. The germline CDR1 and CDR2 sequences are LNHDA and SQIVND (reference sequence). CDR3 nucleotides: TGTGCCAGTAGTATAGGGGACAGGGTCCGACATACGCAGTATTTT. Translated, it gives CASSIGDRVRHTQYF.

In this sample, this clone turned up many times. Other DNA sequences in this sample translate to the same CDR3. This chain connects TRBV12-3 or TRBV12-4 to TRBJ1-5; no clear D. The CDR3 is 12 amino acids. V lost 6 bases to trimming and J lost 3 bases, with 6 bases between them. The DNA for the CDR3 is TGTGCCAGCAGCACGTCCAATCAGCCCCAGCATTTT. It specifies CASSTSNQPQHF.